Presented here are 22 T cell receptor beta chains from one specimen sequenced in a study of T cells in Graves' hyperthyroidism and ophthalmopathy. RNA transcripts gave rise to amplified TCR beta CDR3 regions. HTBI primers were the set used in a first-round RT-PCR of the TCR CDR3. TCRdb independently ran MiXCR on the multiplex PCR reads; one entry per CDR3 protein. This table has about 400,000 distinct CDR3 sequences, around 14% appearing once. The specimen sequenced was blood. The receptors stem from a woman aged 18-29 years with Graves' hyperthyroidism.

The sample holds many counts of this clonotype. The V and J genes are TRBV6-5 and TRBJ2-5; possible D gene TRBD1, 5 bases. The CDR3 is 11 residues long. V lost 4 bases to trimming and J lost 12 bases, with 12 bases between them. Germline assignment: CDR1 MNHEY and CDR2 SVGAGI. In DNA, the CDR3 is TGTGCCAGCAGTTTTGGACAAACGGAGTACTTC. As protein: CASSFGQTEYF.

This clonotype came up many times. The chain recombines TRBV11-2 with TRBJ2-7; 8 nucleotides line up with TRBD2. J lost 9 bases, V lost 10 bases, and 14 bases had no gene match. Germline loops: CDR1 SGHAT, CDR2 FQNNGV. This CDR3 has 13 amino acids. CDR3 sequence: CAMGSGSSIVQYF. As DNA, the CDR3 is TGTGCCATGGGGAGCGGGAGTAGTATTGTGCAGTACTTC.

The CDR3 DNA reads TGTGCCAGCAGCTTCTTACTAGCGGGAGCCGAAGATGAGCAGTTCTTC. Translation: CASSFLLAGAEDEQFF. The chain is built from TRBV7-8 and TRBJ2-1, with TRBD2 identical over 11 bases. The CDR3 runs 16 residues. The germline V gene encodes CDR1 SGHVS and CDR2 FQNEAQ. The V segment lost 3 bases and the J segment 8 bases; nucleotides outside the gene matches: 9.

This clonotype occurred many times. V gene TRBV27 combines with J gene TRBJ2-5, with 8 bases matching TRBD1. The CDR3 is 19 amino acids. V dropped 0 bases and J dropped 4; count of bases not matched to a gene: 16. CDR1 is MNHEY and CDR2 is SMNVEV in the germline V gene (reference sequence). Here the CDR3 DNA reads TGTGCCAGCAGTTTATCGGGTGGACAGGGCCTATCAACTTTAGAGACCCAGTACTTC. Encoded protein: CASSLSGGQGLSTLETQYF.

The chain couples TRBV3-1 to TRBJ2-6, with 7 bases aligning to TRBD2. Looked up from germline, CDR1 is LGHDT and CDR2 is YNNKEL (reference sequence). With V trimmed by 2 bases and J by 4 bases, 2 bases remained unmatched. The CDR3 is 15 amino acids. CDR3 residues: CASSQKAGGANVLTF. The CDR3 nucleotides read TGTGCCAGCAGCCAAAAAGCGGGAGGGGCCAACGTCCTGACTTTC.

The CDR3 region has the DNA TGTGCCAGTAATACAGGGGCGACACGAGAGACCCAGTACTTC. Translating it yields CASNTGATRETQYF. The rearrangement uses TRBV19 and TRBJ2-5; 7 nucleotides line up with TRBD1. Looked up from germline, CDR1 is LNHDA and CDR2 is SQIVND (reference sequence). The CDR3 contains 14 residues. V lost 7 bases to trimming and J lost 4 bases; unmatched junction nucleotides: 9.

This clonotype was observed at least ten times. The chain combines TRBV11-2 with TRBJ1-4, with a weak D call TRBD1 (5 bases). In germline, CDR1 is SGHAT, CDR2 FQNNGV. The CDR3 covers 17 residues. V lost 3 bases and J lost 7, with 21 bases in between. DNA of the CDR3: TGTGCCAGCAGCTTGGGTAACCTACCGGGACGCCCTGAAAAACTGTTTTTT. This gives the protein CASSLGNLPGRPEKLFF. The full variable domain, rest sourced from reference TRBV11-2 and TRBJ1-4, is EAGVAQSPRYKIIEKRQSVAFWCNPISGHATLYWYQQILGQGPKLLIQFQNNGVVDDSQLPKDRFSAERLKGVDSTLKIQPAKLEDSAVYLCASSLGNLPGRPEKLFFGSGTQLSVL.

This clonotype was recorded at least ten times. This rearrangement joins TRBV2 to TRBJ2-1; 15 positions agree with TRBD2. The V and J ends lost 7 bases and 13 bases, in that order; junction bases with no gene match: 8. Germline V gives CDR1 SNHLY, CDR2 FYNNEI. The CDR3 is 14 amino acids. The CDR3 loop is CASTQGLAGGPQFF. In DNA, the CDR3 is TGTGCCAGCACCCAGGGACTAGCGGGGGGACCCCAGTTCTTC.

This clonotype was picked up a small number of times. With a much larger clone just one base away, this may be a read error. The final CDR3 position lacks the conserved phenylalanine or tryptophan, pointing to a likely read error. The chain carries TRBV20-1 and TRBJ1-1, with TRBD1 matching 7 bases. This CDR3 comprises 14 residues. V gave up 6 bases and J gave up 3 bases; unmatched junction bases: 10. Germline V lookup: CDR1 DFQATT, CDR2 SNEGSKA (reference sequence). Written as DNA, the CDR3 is TGCAGTGCCCGACTCCAGGGGGTAGACACTGAAGCTTTCCTT. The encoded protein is CSARLQGVDTEAFL.

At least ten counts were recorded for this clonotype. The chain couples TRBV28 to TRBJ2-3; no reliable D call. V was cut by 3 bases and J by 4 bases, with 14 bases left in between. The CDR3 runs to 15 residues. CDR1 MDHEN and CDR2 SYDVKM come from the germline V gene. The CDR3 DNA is TGTGCCAGCAGTTTTAGAAGCTATAGGCCAGATACGCAGTATTTT. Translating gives CASSFRSYRPDTQYF.

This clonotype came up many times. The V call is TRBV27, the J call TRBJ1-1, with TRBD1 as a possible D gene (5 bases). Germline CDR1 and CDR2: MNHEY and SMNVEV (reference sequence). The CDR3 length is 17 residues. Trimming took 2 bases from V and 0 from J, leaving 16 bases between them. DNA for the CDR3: TGTGCCAGCAGTTTACAGGGTAAAACATTCATGAACACTGAAGCTTTCTTT. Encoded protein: CASSLQGKTFMNTEAFF.

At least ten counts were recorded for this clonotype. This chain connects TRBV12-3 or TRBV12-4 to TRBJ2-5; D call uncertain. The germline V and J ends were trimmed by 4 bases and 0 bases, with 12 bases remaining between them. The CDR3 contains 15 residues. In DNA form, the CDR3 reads TGTGCCAGCAGTTCAATCCAGGCGAACCAAGAGACCCAGTACTTC. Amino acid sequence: CASSSIQANQETQYF.

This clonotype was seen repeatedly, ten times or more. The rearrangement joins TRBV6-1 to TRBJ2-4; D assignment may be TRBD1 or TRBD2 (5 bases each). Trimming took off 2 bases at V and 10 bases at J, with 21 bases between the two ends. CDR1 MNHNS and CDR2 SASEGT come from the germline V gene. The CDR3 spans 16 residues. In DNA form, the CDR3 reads TGTGCCAGCAGTGAACGCGGTGGGCTAGCTGGGGCTATTCAGTACTTC. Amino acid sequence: CASSERGGLAGAIQYF.

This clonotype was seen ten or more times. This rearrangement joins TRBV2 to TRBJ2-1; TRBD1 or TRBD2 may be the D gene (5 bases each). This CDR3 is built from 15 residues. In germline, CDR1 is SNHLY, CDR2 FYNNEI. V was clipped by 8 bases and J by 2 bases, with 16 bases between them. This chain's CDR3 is CASGRGRNPYNEQFF. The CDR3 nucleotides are TGTGCCAGCGGTCGGGGCAGGAACCCCTACAATGAGCAGTTCTTC.

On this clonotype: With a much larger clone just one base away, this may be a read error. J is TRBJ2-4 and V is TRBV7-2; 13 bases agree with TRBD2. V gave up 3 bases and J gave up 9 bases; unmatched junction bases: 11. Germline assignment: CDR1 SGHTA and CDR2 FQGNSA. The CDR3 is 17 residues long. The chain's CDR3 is CASSLGLAGLPGSIQYF. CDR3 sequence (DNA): TGTGCCAGCAGCTTGGGACTAGCGGGGCTGCCTGGAAGCATTCAGTACTTC.

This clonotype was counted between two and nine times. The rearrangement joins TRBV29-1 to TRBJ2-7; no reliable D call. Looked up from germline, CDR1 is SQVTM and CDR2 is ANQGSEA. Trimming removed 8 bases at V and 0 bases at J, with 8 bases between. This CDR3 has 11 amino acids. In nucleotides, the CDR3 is TGCAGCTACCGGAACTCCTACGAGCAGTACTTC. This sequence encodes CSYRNSYEQYF.

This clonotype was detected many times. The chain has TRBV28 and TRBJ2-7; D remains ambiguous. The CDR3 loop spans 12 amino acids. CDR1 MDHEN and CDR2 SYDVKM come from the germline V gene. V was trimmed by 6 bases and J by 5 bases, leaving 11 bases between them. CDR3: CASSRAVHEQYF. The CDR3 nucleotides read TGTGCCAGCAGCCGGGCGGTCCACGAGCAGTACTTC.

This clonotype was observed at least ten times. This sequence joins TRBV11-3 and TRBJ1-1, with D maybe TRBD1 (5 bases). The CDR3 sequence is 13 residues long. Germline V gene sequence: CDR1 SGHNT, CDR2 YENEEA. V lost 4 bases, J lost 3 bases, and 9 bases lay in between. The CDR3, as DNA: TGTGCCAGCAGCTGGGGACGGGACACTGAAGCTTTCTTT. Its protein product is CASSWGRDTEAFF.

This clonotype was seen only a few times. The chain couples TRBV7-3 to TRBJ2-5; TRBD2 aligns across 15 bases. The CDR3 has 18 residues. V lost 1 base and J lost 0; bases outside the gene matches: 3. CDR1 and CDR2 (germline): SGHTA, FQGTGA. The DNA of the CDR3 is TGTGCCAGCAGCTTAAAGGGACTAGCGGGGGGCTACCAAGAGACCCAGTACTTC. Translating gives CASSLKGLAGGYQETQYF.

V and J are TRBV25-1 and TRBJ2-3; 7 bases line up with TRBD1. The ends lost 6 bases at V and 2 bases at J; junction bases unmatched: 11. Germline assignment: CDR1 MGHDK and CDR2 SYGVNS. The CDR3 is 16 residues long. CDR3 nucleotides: TGTGCCAGCAGCCCCCACGACAGGGAAGTCACAGATACGCAGTATTTT. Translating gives CASSPHDREVTDTQYF. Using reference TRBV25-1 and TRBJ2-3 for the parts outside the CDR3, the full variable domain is EADIYQTPRYLVIGTGKKITLECSQTMGHDKMYWYQQDPGMELHLIHYSYGVNSTEKGDLSSESTVSRIRTEHFPLTLESARPSHTSQYLCASSPHDREVTDTQYFGPGTRLTVL.

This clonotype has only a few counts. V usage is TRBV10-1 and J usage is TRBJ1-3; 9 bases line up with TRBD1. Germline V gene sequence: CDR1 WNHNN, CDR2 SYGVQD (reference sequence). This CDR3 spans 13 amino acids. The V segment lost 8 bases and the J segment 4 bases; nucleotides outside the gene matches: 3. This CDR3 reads CASGTGSGNTIYF. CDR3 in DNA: TGCGCCAGCGGGACAGGGTCAGGAAACACCATATATTTT.

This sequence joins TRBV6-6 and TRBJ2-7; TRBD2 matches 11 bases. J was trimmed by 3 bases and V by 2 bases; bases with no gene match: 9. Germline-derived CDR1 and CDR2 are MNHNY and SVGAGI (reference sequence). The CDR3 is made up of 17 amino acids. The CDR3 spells CASSYTERGLAVYEQYF. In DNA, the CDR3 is TGTGCCAGCAGTTACACGGAGAGGGGACTAGCGGTCTACGAGCAGTACTTC.